The entry that follows covers one T cell receptor beta chain sequence. Its antigen is still unknown. Qualities for individual bases were not recorded, and no much larger clone is one base off. The data were obtained in a study of stem cell transplantation in POMP-related autoinflammatory disease (dated by TCRdb to about 2021). Notes on the research overall: The study hypothesis was that defective thymoproteasomes impair MHC class I-dependent CD8+ T-cell differentiation and positive selection, which skews the TRB repertoire. Prior to transplant, the patients had CD4+ naive T-cell skewing, low CD8+ T-cell proportions, and decreased T-cell cytokine secretion. After transplant, DNA chimerism analysis showed 100% donor engraftment of neutrophils and platelets through one year. To find out how POMP deficiency affects T-cell receptor beta repertoire diversity and CDR3 characteristics, high-throughput TRB sequencing was used.

What the research found in general, with its limitations: Across all analyzed T-cell subsets, PRAID patients tended toward lower TRB diversity and higher clonality. PRAID patients showed a restricted number of unique TRB V-J gene pairings. In PRAID patients, the trend toward increased clonality and lower diversity reached statistical significance only for regulatory T cells.

The time point tag for this specimen amounts to: after hematopoietic stem cell transplant. PRAID was characterized by prominent immunodeficiency alongside autoinflammation. T-cell subsets (conventional T cells, CD8+ T cells, regulatory T cells, T follicular helper cells) were sorted before TRB sequencing. Library construction relied on the immunoSEQ multiplex PCR assay. Per the original workflow: Shannon entropy, which takes clonal size distribution into account, was used to quantify repertoire diversity. The Gini-Simpson index (Simpson_1-D) was used to measure inequality in clonotype distribution. In TCRdb, the immuneACCESS table is reduced to in-frame sequences with V and J assigned. These tables do not hold every clone; where another copy was compared, an unresolved V gene accounts for under half, and the others remain unexplained. Clone size and the V and J calls come from that table; the DNA yielded D and trimming. Here the sample has about 68,000 clones; approximately 90% occur a single time. The ten largest clones capture 0.6% to 0.8% of the sample.

The CDR3 spans 14 residues, from the cysteine through the phenylalanine. Just the 42-base CDR3 DNA is kept, in frame starting at base 1. Trimming costs V 1 base and J 4 bases, and their ends lie 8 bases apart. Sequences SEHNR (CDR1) and FQNEAQ (CDR2) are obtained from the germline V gene (reference sequence). The clonotype comes from a human patient with POMP-related autoinflammation and immune dysregulation (PRAID). The graft donor may be the source of some T cells after a transplant. Specimen: CD4+ T cells from PBMCs, collected after stem cell transplantation. The chain couples TRBV7-9 to TRBJ2-1, with a tentative D gene TRBD2 over 5 matching bases. CDR3 sequence: CASSLGRDYNEQFF. The DNA reads TGTGCCAGCAGCTTAGGACGGGATTACAATGAGCAGTTCTTC.